This TCR beta chain was sequenced for a study of blood T cell repertoires in COVID-19 (TCRdb year 2020). About the full investigation: Samples covering the acute and convalescent phases of COVID-19 were provided by collaborators in the United States, Italy and Spain. The prospective study material was composed of cDNA or gDNA derived from T cells, B-cell-depleted T cells, or PBMCs. The dataset comprised deeply sampled blood TCRbeta repertoires from subjects exposed to, actively infected with, or recovered from COVID-19. A freely available public database, intended as a resource for researchers studying the immune response to SARS-CoV-2, is where the repertoires were released. Samples came from the ongoing ImmuneRACE study (first 160 participants) plus 1,254 subjects from 6 global collaborators. The sample metadata nearly always contained a de-identified subject ID, COVID-19 status, age in years and sex. Where available, HLA class I and class II types were obtained from metadata supplied by the sample provider rather than from assay-based typing. Broader findings and caveats from the paper: The quantity of clinical and demographic metadata differed by source and by participant and was supplied without curation.

The immunoSEQ Assay, a bias-controlled multiplex PCR, was used to amplify TCRbeta CDR3 regions from genomic DNA. The study's processing was this. Within the assay, amplification of reference gene primers was used to estimate how many nucleated cells each sample contained. To quantify the absolute abundance of each unique TCRbeta CDR3 rearrangement, sequence reads were collapsed and filtered. For each sample, productive Simpson clonality was calculated as the square root of Simpson's diversity index over productive rearrangements. Here the immuneACCESS table is served through TCRdb, limited to in-frame sequences with V and J called. Missing clones are a known gap in these copies; in checked studies unresolved V genes cover under half, and the rest lacks a known reason. V and J calls plus clone size are reproduced from that table; the DNA served to infer D and trimming. This sample lists some 130,000 clones; roughly four fifths were detected once. The biggest ten clones account for 9.5% to 14% of the sample.

From the cysteine up to the phenylalanine, the CDR3 has a length of 15 residues. Only CDR3 DNA remains: 45 bases, in frame from the first base. The germline V gene (reference sequence) gives CDR1 as LGHDT and CDR2 as YNNKEL. Clipping removes 4 bases from V and 6 bases from J, with 3 as the unmatched junction base count. Whole blood was collected in K2EDTA tubes by collaborating institutions according to the institutions' own protocols. For TCRbeta analysis, collaborators shipped samples as frozen whole blood, isolated PBMCs, or DNA extracted from either of those sample types. Worth noting for this clone: Its specific antigen is unknown. No base qualities exist here, and no much larger clone lies one base off it.

This TCR was recovered from a human donor in a cohort sampled during active COVID-19. The V and J segments used are TRBV3-1 (or the pseudogene TRBV3-2) and TRBJ2-1, and 13 junction bases match TRBD2. Sequencing used peripheral blood. The DNA reads as follows: TGTGCCAGCAGCCTACTAGCGGGGGGGCCCAATGAGCAGTTCTTC. Its amino acids are CASSLLAGGPNEQFF.